These 12 T cell receptor beta chains share one sample of origin, sequenced in a study of T cell repertoires in cytomegalovirus infection. No cognate antigen is known for these TCRs. One entry per CDR3 protein, called by TCRdb with MiXCR from the reads. In the table there are around 100,000 distinct CDR3 sequences, 10% of which are singletons. Material: PBMCs, sequenced either directly or after in vitro stimulation (not recorded which). The receptors shown here come from a human donor in good health (CMV status not recorded). Some clones in this sample may be carry-over from other donors' samples.

This clonotype occurred many times. This chain connects TRBV28 to TRBJ2-1; weak D call: TRBD2 (5 bases). V lost 3 bases, J lost 0 bases, and 15 bases lay in between. Germline V gene lookup returns CDR1 MDHEN and CDR2 SYDVKM. This CDR3 region has 17 residues. The chain's CDR3 is CASSFSSGIRSYNEQFF. For the CDR3, the DNA is TGTGCCAGCAGTTTTTCGTCCGGGATCCGCTCCTACAATGAGCAGTTCTTC.

This clonotype was recorded many times. The V and J genes are TRBV6-5 and TRBJ2-1, with TRBD2 identical over 12 bases. The V gene end was trimmed by 8 bases and the J gene end by 13 bases; junction bases not matched to a gene: 6. The CDR3 has 12 amino acids. From germline, CDR1 is MNHEY and CDR2 SVGAGI. The CDR3 reads CASGLAGGPQFF. CDR3 bases: TGTGCCAGCGGCCTAGCGGGAGGGCCACAGTTCTTC.

The V and J genes are TRBV11-3 and TRBJ2-5, with 8 bases fitting TRBD2. J was trimmed by 1 base and V by 4 bases; bases with no gene match: 8. There are 16 residues in the CDR3. CDR1 is SGHNT, CDR2 YENEEA, per germline. The CDR3 DNA sequence: TGTGCCAGCAGCTCCCAACCACTAGCGGCCCAAGAGACCCAGTACTTC. It encodes CASSSQPLAAQETQYF.

The table lists this clonotype with a few counts. This chain joins TRBV19 and TRBJ2-3; 9 nucleotides agree with TRBD2. This CDR3 region has 16 residues. Germline V gene data show CDR1 as LNHDA and CDR2 as SQIVND (reference sequence). V dropped 3 bases and J dropped 0; count of bases not matched to a gene: 4. The chain's CDR3 is CASSILAGASTDTQYF. The CDR3 region has the DNA TGTGCCAGTAGTATCTTAGCGGGAGCGAGCACAGATACGCAGTATTTT.

The J gene is TRBJ2-7, the V gene TRBV6-5; D call uncertain. This CDR3 region has 14 residues. V dropped 0 bases and J dropped 5 bases, with 11 bases sitting between them. Per germline, CDR1 MNHEY and CDR2 SVGAGI. Here the CDR3 DNA reads TGTGCCAGCAGTTACTCCCAGATGACCCACGAGCAGTACGTC. This gives the protein CASSYSQMTHEQYV.

V gene TRBV7-2 combines with J gene TRBJ2-5; unclear D gene. Deletions cut 0 bases from V and 5 bases from J, with 10 bases between. Germline V gene data show CDR1 as SGHTA and CDR2 as FQGNSA. The CDR3 is made up of 14 amino acids. The CDR3 DNA is TGTGCCAGCAGCTTAGCGTGGTCCGTGGAGACCCAGTACTTC. This sequence encodes CASSLAWSVETQYF.

This clonotype was picked up a small number of times. The J gene is TRBJ2-2, the V gene TRBV29-1, with TRBD2 as a possible D gene (5 bases). Trimming removed 3 bases from V and 0 bases from J, with 14 bases in between. Germline loops: CDR1 SQVTM, CDR2 ANQGSEA. The CDR3 extends over 16 amino acids. CDR3: CSVDLLEPTNTGELFF. CDR3 bases: TGCAGCGTTGACTTACTAGAACCAACGAACACCGGGGAGCTGTTTTTT.

The rearrangement joins TRBV7-3 to TRBJ2-1, with D perhaps TRBD2 (6 bases). The CDR3 is made up of 15 amino acids. Trimming took off 6 bases at V and 4 bases at J, with 16 bases between the two ends. Germline V gives CDR1 SGHTA, CDR2 FQGTGA. The chain's CDR3 is CASSPPGTVYNEQFF. CDR3 nucleotides: TGTGCCAGCAGTCCTCCCGGGACTGTATACAATGAGCAGTTCTTC. The complete variable domain, with remaining parts taken from reference TRBV7-3 and TRBJ2-1, reads GAGVSQTPSNKVTEKGKYVELRCDPISGHTALYWYRQSLGQGPEFLIYFQGTGAADDSGLPNDRFFAVRPEGSVSTLKIQRTERGDSAVYLCASSPPGTVYNEQFFGPGTRLTVL.

In this sample, this clonotype turned up many times. The V call is TRBV7-2, the J call TRBJ2-3; D is unclear. Germline CDR1 SGHTA, CDR2 FQGNSA. Trimming left V 2 bases short and J 2 bases short, with 8 bases between. There are 14 residues in the CDR3. The CDR3 DNA sequence: TGTGCCAGCAGCTTATTAGGAAACACAGATACGCAGTATTTT. It encodes CASSLLGNTDTQYF.

This clonotype occurred a few times. The chain is built from TRBV12-3 or TRBV12-4 and TRBJ2-2; tentative D call: TRBD2 (5 bases). CDR3 length: 15 amino acids. Trimming removed 1 base at V and 2 bases at J, with 8 bases between. CDR3 nucleotides: TGTGCCAGCAGTTTAGGTGGGAGTAACACCGGGGAGCTGTTTTTT. It encodes CASSLGGSNTGELFF.

The chain recombines TRBV19 with TRBJ1-1; no firm D call. With 7 bases removed from V and 0 bases from J, the gap between germline ends came to 15 bases. Germline V gene sequence: CDR1 LNHDA, CDR2 SQIVND (reference sequence). CDR3 length equals 15 residues. This chain's CDR3 is CASNYPGSMNTEAFF. CDR3 bases: TGTGCCAGTAATTACCCCGGCAGCATGAACACTGAAGCTTTCTTT.

This clonotype showed up just a few times. The chain recombines TRBV7-9 with TRBJ1-1; D is unresolved. The CDR3 extends over 11 amino acids. Looked up from germline, CDR1 is SEHNR and CDR2 is FQNEAQ (reference sequence). The ends were cut back, 5 bases at V and 8 bases at J, with 9 bases in the middle. The DNA for the CDR3 is TGTGCCAGCAGCCGGGAATCAGAAGCTTTCTTT. Translation: CASSRESEAFF.